This TCR beta chain appears in the sequencing data of a study of blood T cell repertoires in COVID-19. Clones were read by immunoSEQ multiplex PCR, and TCRdb kept only the in-frame ones, dropping some. This table has roughly 220,000 clones, around 84% appearing once. This clone was seen a handful of times. Sequences were obtained from peripheral blood. This sequence was found in a middle-aged woman who had recovered from COVID-19.

This CDR3 is CASSSYPNQPQHF. CDR3 nucleotides: TGTGCCAGCAGTTCGTATCCCAATCAGCCCCAGCATTTT. The chain recombines TRBV12-3 or TRBV12-4 with TRBJ1-5; unclear D gene. Trimming took off 4 bases at V and 3 bases at J, with 7 bases between the two ends. The CDR3 extends over 13 amino acids.